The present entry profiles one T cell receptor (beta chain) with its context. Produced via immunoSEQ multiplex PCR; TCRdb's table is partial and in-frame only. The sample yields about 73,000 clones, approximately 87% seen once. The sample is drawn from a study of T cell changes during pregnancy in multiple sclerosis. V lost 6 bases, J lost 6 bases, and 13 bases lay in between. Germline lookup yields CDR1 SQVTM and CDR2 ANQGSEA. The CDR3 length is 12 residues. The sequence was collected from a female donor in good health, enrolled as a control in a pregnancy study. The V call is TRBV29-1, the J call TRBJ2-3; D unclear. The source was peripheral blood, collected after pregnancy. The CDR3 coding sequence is TGCAGCGTCCTTCATACCGGGGATACGCAGTATTTT. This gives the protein CSVLHTGDTQYF.